This T cell receptor (beta chain) was profiled in a study of beta chain features in type 1 diabetes. This clone has just a few counts. Its target is unknown. The authors reverse transcribed all of the isolated RNA, so sequencing captured expressed TCRB transcripts. Method: immunoSEQ multiplex PCR; TCRdb's copy keeps in-frame clones and lacks some. In the table there are hundreds of thousands of clones, about an eighth of which are singletons. V lost 1 base and J 0 bases, leaving 9 bases between the germline ends. CDR3 length equals 14 residues. Per germline, CDR1 GTSNPN and CDR2 SVGIG (reference sequence). The study's findings and limits: The study found fewer insertions and more deletions at VDJ junctions in type 1 diabetes patients. Patients showed naive, central memory and Treg TCRB repertoires that appeared more similar than those of healthy donors. The study found moderately but significantly shorter TCRB CDR3s in all four CD4+ subsets of Type 1 diabetes patients.

The chain uses TRBV30 and TRBJ1-1; no firm D call. The sequencing input was naive CD4+ T cells from blood. The clonotype was recovered from a man aged 18 to 30 with type 1 diabetes. As DNA, the CDR3 is TGTGCCTGGAGTGGGCCAGGAATGAACACTGAAGCTTTCTTT. Its translation: CAWSGPGMNTEAFF.